One T cell receptor (beta chain) is described in this entry. The authors reverse transcribed roughly 0.5 to 1 ug RNA with random hexamers. One entry per CDR3 protein, called by TCRdb with MiXCR from the immunoSEQ multiplex PCR reads. The table lists more than 150,000 distinct CDR3 sequences, approximately 93% of them singletons. The data were taken from a study of CD8 T cells in Susac syndrome. TCR beta sequences were obtained from blood CD8+ and CD4+ T cells. While CD8+ and CD4+ T cells were isolated negatively, TEMRA cells were enriched by FACS. Trimming cost V 6 bases and J 0 bases, with 16 bases left between them. This CDR3 has 15 amino acids. The germline CDR1 and CDR2 sequences are DFQATT and SNEGSKA (reference sequence).

Specimen: CD8+ T cells from PBMCs. This sequence originates from a human donor with multiple sclerosis. The chain has TRBV20-1 and TRBJ2-3; D remains ambiguous. The CDR3 DNA follows: TGCAGTGCGCCACGGGCCCCTTCTAGCACAGATACGCAGTATTTT. It specifies CSAPRAPSSTDTQYF.